One T cell receptor beta chain is described in this entry. Its antigen is not identified. This specimen comes from a study of cytomegalovirus exposure and HLA in healthy donors. On the study more broadly: The same platform used for the 500 to 850 first-cohort repertoires was also used for the 95 to 150 validation repertoires, as a later analysis reported.

Germline CDR1 is LNHDA and CDR2 is SQIVND (reference sequence). V was clipped by 3 bases and J by 0 bases, with 18 bases between them. This CDR3 is 18 amino acids long. Study results and caveats: CMV antigen specificity of a few CMV-associated chains was confirmed in vitro. According to a later analysis, TCR clusters from the first cohort tended to co-occur in the approximately 130 validation repertoires.

Generated by immunoSEQ multiplex PCR, the TCRdb table keeps only in-frame clones and is missing some. This table holds 250,000 to 300,000 clones, roughly 90% found once. Sequencing used PBMCs. The origin of this receptor is a woman between 18 and 29 years old in good health and CMV-seronegative. J is TRBJ1-3 and V is TRBV19; D is possibly TRBD1 (5 bases). The CDR3 loop is CASSILPGARYSGNTIYF. The CDR3 region has the DNA TGTGCCAGTAGTATCCTTCCTGGGGCTCGTTACTCTGGAAACACCATATATTTT.